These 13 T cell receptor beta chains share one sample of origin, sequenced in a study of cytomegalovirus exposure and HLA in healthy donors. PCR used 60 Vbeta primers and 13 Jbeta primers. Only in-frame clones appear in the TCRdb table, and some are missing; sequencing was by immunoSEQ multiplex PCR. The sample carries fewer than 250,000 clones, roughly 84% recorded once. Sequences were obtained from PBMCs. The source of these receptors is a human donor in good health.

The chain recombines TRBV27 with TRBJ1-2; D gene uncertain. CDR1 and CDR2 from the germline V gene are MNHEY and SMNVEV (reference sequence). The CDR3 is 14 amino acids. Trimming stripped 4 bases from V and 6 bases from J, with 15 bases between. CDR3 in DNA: TGTGCCAGCAGTTCGACGGCGGCTTTTGATGGCTACACCTTC. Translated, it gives CASSSTAAFDGYTF.

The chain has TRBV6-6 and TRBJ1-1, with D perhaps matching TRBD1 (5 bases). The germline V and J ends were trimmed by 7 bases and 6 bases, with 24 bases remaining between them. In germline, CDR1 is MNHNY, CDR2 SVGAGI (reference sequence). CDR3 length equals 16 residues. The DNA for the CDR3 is TGTGCCAGCACCGAGACAGACCGACCTGGTTCCTCTGAAGCTTTCTTT. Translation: CASTETDRPGSSEAFF.

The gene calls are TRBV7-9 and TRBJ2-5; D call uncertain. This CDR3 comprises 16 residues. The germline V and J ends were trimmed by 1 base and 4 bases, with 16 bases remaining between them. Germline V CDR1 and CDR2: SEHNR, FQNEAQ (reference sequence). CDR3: CASSLDRSLRGETQYF. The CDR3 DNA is TGTGCCAGCAGCTTAGATCGGTCACTTCGAGGAGAGACCCAGTACTTC.

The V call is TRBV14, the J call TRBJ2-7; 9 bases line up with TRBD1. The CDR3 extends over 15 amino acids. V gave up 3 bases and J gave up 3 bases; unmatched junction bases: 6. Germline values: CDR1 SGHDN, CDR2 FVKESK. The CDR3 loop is CASSHLGQGGYEQYF. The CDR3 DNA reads TGTGCCAGCAGCCACCTGGGACAGGGTGGCTACGAGCAGTACTTC.

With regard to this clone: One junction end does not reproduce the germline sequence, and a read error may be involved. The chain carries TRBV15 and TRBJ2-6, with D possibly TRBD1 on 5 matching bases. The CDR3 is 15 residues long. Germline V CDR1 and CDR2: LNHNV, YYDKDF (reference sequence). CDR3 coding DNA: TGTGCCACCAGCAGAGGGAGTTCTGGGGCCAACGTTCTGACTTTC. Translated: CATSRGSSGANVLTF.

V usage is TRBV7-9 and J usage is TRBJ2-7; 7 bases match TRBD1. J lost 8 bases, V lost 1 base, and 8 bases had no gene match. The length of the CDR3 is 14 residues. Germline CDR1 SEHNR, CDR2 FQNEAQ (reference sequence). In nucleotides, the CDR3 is TGTGCCAGCAGCTTAGGGGACAGCCCCTTGAAGCAGTACTTC. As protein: CASSLGDSPLKQYF.

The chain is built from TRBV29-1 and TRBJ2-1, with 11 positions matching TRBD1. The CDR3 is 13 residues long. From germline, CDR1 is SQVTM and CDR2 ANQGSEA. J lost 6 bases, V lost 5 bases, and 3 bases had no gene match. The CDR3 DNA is TGCAGCGTTCTAGGACAGGGGGCCAATGAGCAGTTCTTC. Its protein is CSVLGQGANEQFF.

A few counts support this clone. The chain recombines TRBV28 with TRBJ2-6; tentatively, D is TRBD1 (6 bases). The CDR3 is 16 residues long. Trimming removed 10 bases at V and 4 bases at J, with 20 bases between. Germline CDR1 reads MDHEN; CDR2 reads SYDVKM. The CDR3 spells CATSTGLWAGANVLTF. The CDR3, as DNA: TGTGCCACTTCGACAGGTCTTTGGGCGGGGGCCAACGTCCTGACTTTC.

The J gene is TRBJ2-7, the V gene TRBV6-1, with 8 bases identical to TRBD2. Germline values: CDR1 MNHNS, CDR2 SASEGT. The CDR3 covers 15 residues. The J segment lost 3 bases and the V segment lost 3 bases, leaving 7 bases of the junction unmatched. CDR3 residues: CASSEEGGGSYEQYF. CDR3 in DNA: TGTGCCAGCAGTGAGGAGGGCGGGGGGAGCTACGAGCAGTACTTC.

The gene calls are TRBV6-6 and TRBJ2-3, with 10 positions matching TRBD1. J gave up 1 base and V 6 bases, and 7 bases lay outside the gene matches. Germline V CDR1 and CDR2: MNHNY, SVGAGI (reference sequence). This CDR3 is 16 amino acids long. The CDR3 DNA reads TGTGCCAGCAGAGGAGCGACAGGGGGCGGCACAGATACGCAGTATTTT. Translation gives CASRGATGGGTDTQYF.

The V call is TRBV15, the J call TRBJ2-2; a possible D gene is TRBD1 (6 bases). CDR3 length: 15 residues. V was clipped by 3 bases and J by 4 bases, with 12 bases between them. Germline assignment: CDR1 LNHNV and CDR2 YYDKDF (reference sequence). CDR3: CATSRTGAATGELFF. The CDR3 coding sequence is TGTGCCACCAGCAGGACAGGTGCTGCCACCGGGGAGCTGTTTTTT.

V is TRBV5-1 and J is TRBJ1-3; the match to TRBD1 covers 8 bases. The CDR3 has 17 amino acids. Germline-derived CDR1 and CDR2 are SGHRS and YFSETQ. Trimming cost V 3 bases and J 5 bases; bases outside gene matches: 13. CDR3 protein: CASSSTTGVDWRNTIYF. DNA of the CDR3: TGCGCCAGCAGCTCTACGACAGGGGTAGATTGGCGAAACACCATATATTTT.

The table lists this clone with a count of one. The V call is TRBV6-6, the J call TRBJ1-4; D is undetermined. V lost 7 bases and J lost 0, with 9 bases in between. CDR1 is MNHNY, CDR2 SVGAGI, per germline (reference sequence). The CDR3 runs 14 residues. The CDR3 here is CASNQDPTNEKLFF. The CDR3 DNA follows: TGTGCCAGCAACCAGGATCCAACTAATGAAAAACTGTTTTTT.